Following are 25 T cell receptor beta chains from one sample sequenced in a study of vaccination and CD4 T cells after COVID-19. Their cognate antigens are unknown. Treatment in this sample: roughly ten-day PBMC culture with coronavirus spike peptide pools or control peptides (ViraFEST assay). CD4+ T-cell collection from the unexposed donor predated the COVID-19 pandemic (2011-2018). With the Oncomine TCR Beta short-read assay, DNA from cultured CD4+ T cells was sequenced. TCRdb recomputed calls from the PCR reads with MiXCR, one row per CDR3 protein. Of 6,500 to 7,500 distinct CDR3 sequences in the sample, more than 45% were seen once. Sequencing used CD4+ T cells from blood, cultured in vitro. These receptors originate from a human donor in good health.

The chain has TRBV19 and TRBJ1-5, with D perhaps TRBD1 (6 bases). Trimming took off 6 bases at V and 4 bases at J, with 16 bases between the two ends. In germline, CDR1 is LNHDA, CDR2 SQIVND (reference sequence). CDR3 size: 15 residues. CDR3 nucleotide sequence: TGTGCCAGTAGGAACCGAGGGGGGTCTAATCAGCCCCAGCATTTT. Residues: CASRNRGGSNQPQHF.

J is TRBJ1-1 and V is TRBV10-2; 9 bases fit TRBD1. The CDR3 length is 14 residues. V lost 4 bases, J lost 2 bases, and 2 bases stayed unmatched. Per the germline V gene, CDR1 is WSHSY and CDR2 is SAAADI. The CDR3 reads CASSVTGGNTEAFF. CDR3 in DNA: TGCGCCAGCAGTGTGACAGGGGGTAACACTGAAGCTTTCTTT.

This chain joins TRBV27 and TRBJ2-2; D not certain. The CDR3 loop spans 14 amino acids. Germline V gene data show CDR1 as MNHEY and CDR2 as SMNVEV (reference sequence). V was shortened by 2 bases and J by 0 bases, with 4 bases between the two germline ends. The CDR3 DNA sequence: TGTGCCAGCAGTTTAGAAACGAACACCGGGGAGCTGTTTTTT. This translates into CASSLETNTGELFF.

This clonotype has a single count. The rearrangement links TRBV18 to TRBJ1-2, with D unclear. The CDR3 contains 16 residues. Per germline, CDR1 KGHSH and CDR2 LQKENI. Trimming removed 1 base from V and 0 bases from J, with 12 bases in between. The CDR3 sequence is CASSPQRGTSNYGYTF. The CDR3 DNA follows: TGTGCCAGCTCACCACAAAGAGGCACTTCTAACTATGGCTACACCTTC.

This clonotype was seen only a few times. This rearrangement joins TRBV15 to TRBJ1-5; D may be TRBD1 (5 bases). Trimming stripped 1 base from V and 4 bases from J, with 14 bases between. This CDR3 contains 16 residues. CDR1 is LNHNV, CDR2 YYDKDF, per germline (reference sequence). The DNA for the CDR3 is TGTGCCACCAGCAGAGCCGTAGGGACGGGAAATCAGCCCCAGCATTTT. Residues: CATSRAVGTGNQPQHF.

This sequence joins TRBV6-5 and TRBJ2-3, with TRBD2 as a possible D gene (5 bases). CDR1 is MNHEY and CDR2 is SVGAGI in the germline V gene. The CDR3 contains 16 residues. V was clipped by 1 base and J by 3 bases, with 14 bases between them. DNA of the CDR3: TGTGCCAGCAGTTACTTTTGGCAGTCGGGGACAGATACGCAGTATTTT. Translation gives CASSYFWQSGTDTQYF.

The chain employs TRBV7-2 and TRBJ2-2, with 8 bases lining up with TRBD1. The CDR3 has 15 amino acids. Germline assignment: CDR1 SGHTA and CDR2 FQGNSA. The ends lost 3 bases at V and 8 bases at J; junction bases unmatched: 8. The CDR3 loop is CASSLFRGQGGELFF. The CDR3 bases are TGTGCCAGCAGCTTGTTCAGGGGGCAAGGAGGGGAGCTGTTTTTT.

The chain joins TRBV15 to TRBJ2-2, with 8 bases that match TRBD1. Germline loops: CDR1 LNHNV, CDR2 YYDKDF (reference sequence). J lost 3 bases, V lost 4 bases, and 1 base had no gene match. This CDR3 comprises 14 residues. DNA of the CDR3: TGTGCCACCAGCATGGGACAGGACACCGGGGAGCTGTTTTTT. This sequence encodes CATSMGQDTGELFF. Looking up the rest from reference TRBV15 and TRBJ2-2 gives the full variable domain: DAMVIQNPRYQVTQFGKPVTLSCSQTLNHNVMYWYQQKSSQAPKLLFHYYDKDFNNEADTPDNFQSRRPNTSFCFLDIRSPGLGDTAMYLCATSMGQDTGELFFGEGSRLTVL.

This chain uses TRBV7-2 with TRBJ1-2, with D possibly being TRBD1 (5 bases). This CDR3 has 16 amino acids. The germline V gene has CDR1 SGHTA and CDR2 FQGNSA. Trimming took off 6 bases at V and 5 bases at J, with 22 bases between the two ends. CDR3 sequence: CASRSRISGYGYGYTF. CDR3 coding DNA: TGTGCCAGCAGAAGTCGCATTTCAGGGTATGGTTATGGCTACACCTTC.

This chain uses TRBV2 with TRBJ1-1, with D maybe TRBD1 (5 bases). The CDR3 is 15 residues long. V was trimmed by 1 base and J by 1 base, leaving 10 bases between them. Germline V gives CDR1 SNHLY, CDR2 FYNNEI. Here the CDR3 DNA reads TGTGCCAGCAGTGAAGAGGGGAGATCGAACACTGAAGCTTTCTTT. It yields the protein CASSEEGRSNTEAFF.

The V call is TRBV20-1, the J call TRBJ1-3, with 9 bases fitting TRBD1. The CDR3 is 13 amino acids. CDR1 and CDR2 (germline): DFQATT, SNEGSKA (reference sequence). V shed 6 bases, J shed 2 bases, and the junction held 2 bases outside the gene matches. CDR3 loop: CSAWTGAGNTIYF. CDR3 in DNA: TGCAGTGCCTGGACAGGGGCTGGAAACACCATATATTTT.

V is TRBV7-9 and J is TRBJ2-3; a possible D gene is TRBD2 (6 bases). This CDR3 contains 12 residues. Germline CDR1 reads SEHNR; CDR2 reads FQNEAQ (reference sequence). Trimming shortened V by 5 bases and J by 9 bases, and 12 bases separated the two germline ends. CDR3 coding DNA: TGTGCCAGCAGCCGCGGGACCGCCACGCAGTATTTT. It yields the protein CASSRGTATQYF.

The rearrangement joins TRBV5-1 to TRBJ2-7; 10 positions agree with TRBD1. CDR3 size: 15 residues. Germline V CDR1 and CDR2: SGHRS, YFSETQ. V lost 2 bases and J lost 5; bases outside the gene matches: 7. The CDR3 nucleotides are TGCGCCAGCAGCTTAGGGGGACAGGGGACCCACGAGCAGTACTTC. It specifies CASSLGGQGTHEQYF.

By share, this clonotype ranks as large. This sequence joins TRBV7-8 and TRBJ2-3; D remains unclear. The CDR3 consists of 12 residues. Trimming left V 2 bases short and J 7 bases short, with 7 bases between. Germline lookup yields CDR1 SGHVS and CDR2 FQNEAQ. DNA for the CDR3: TGTGCCAGCAGCTTAAATGGAAATACGCAGTATTTT. Its translation is CASSLNGNTQYF. Full variable domain (missing parts from reference TRBV7-8 and TRBJ2-3): GAGVSQSPRYKVAKRGQDVALRCDPISGHVSLFWYQQALGQGPEFLTYFQNEAQLDKSGLPSDRFFAERPEGSVSTLKIQRTQQEDSAVYLCASSLNGNTQYFGPGTRLTVL.

Comment on this clonotype: One end of the junction does not line up with germline, which may come from a read error. This chain joins TRBV20-1 and TRBJ1-2; no reliable D call. This CDR3 has 12 amino acids. Germline-derived CDR1 and CDR2 are DFQATT and SNEGSKA (reference sequence). In DNA, the CDR3 is TGCAGTGCTCGAGACACTAACTATGGCTACACCTTC. Protein product: CSARDTNYGYTF.

V gene TRBV7-2 combines with J gene TRBJ1-1; D possibly corresponds to TRBD1 (6 bases). This CDR3 is built from 14 residues. V shed 2 bases and J shed 5 bases, with 12 bases lying between them. Germline CDR1 reads SGHTA; CDR2 reads FQGNSA. The CDR3 here is CASSLLQGSTEAFF. The CDR3 coding sequence is TGTGCCAGCAGCTTACTACAGGGCTCTACTGAAGCTTTCTTT.

This clonotype appeared a few times. This chain links TRBV7-2 with TRBJ2-4, with D perhaps TRBD2 (6 bases). This CDR3 is 11 amino acids long. Per germline, CDR1 SGHTA and CDR2 FQGNSA. Trimming stripped 1 base from V and 16 bases from J, with 11 bases between. CDR3 protein: CASSLGGVIYF. DNA of the CDR3: TGTGCCAGCAGCTTAGGCGGGGTGATCTACTTC.

The rearrangement uses TRBV12-3 or TRBV12-4 and TRBJ1-2; 7 bases agree with TRBD1. Trimming removed 6 bases from V and 5 bases from J; junction bases left unmatched: 6. This CDR3 has 13 amino acids. CDR3 bases: TGTGCCAGCAGCCGACAGGGATGGTATGGCTACACCTTC. Protein product: CASSRQGWYGYTF.

This chain links TRBV7-9 with TRBJ2-7; no clear D gene. The CDR3 is 17 residues long. Between the trimmed V and J ends, which lost 3 bases and 1 base, there was a span of 19 bases. The germline V gene has CDR1 SEHNR and CDR2 FQNEAQ (reference sequence). This chain's CDR3 is CASSFSNPAEGSYEQYF. The CDR3 DNA is TGTGCCAGCAGCTTTAGTAACCCGGCGGAAGGATCCTACGAGCAGTACTTC.

V gene TRBV20-1 combines with J gene TRBJ2-1, with D possibly TRBD1 on 5 matching bases. Trimming shortened V by 5 bases and J by 0 bases, and 20 bases separated the two germline ends. From germline, CDR1 is DFQATT and CDR2 SNEGSKA (reference sequence). The CDR3 runs 17 residues. CDR3 nucleotide sequence: TGCAGTGCTCCCCTCATCTCAGGGCGCTTCTCCTACAATGAGCAGTTCTTC. Translating it yields CSAPLISGRFSYNEQFF.

The chain uses TRBV20-1 and TRBJ1-2; 8 nucleotides agree with TRBD1. With 0 bases clipped from V and 5 bases from J, the junction kept 5 bases outside the gene matches. The CDR3 length is 14 residues. In germline, CDR1 is DFQATT, CDR2 SNEGSKA (reference sequence). CDR3 nucleotides: TGCAGTGCTAGAGATCCAGACAGGGGTTATGGCTACACCTTC. Its translation is CSARDPDRGYGYTF.

This clonotype showed up just a few times. This sequence joins TRBV6-1 and TRBJ2-2, with 9 nucleotides matching TRBD1. With V trimmed by 6 bases and J by 4 bases, 6 bases remained unmatched. The germline V gene has CDR1 MNHNS and CDR2 SASEGT. The CDR3 totals 15 residues. This CDR3 is CASRGTGSATGELFF. CDR3 sequence (DNA): TGTGCCAGCAGAGGGACAGGGTCGGCCACCGGGGAGCTGTTTTTT.

In this sample, this clonotype turned up a few times. V gene TRBV15 combines with J gene TRBJ2-5; D is perhaps TRBD1 or TRBD2 (5 bases each). This CDR3 has 12 residues. CDR1 and CDR2 (germline): LNHNV, YYDKDF (reference sequence). Trimming pared 5 bases from V and 4 bases from J, leaving 8 bases between. The CDR3 coding sequence is TGTGCCACCAGCGAGGGGTTAGAGACCCAGTACTTC. Its protein is CATSEGLETQYF.

The chain employs TRBV10-2 and TRBJ1-1, with TRBD1 identical over 9 bases. Per the germline V gene, CDR1 is WSHSY and CDR2 is SAAADI. With V trimmed by 6 bases and J by 0 bases, 8 bases remained unmatched. This CDR3 contains 16 residues. The CDR3 sequence: CASRFTGTGMNTEAFF. The DNA for the CDR3 is TGCGCCAGCAGATTCACCGGGACAGGGATGAACACTGAAGCTTTCTTT.

This clonotype turned up a few times. The chain uses TRBV19 and TRBJ2-7; 11 bases agree with TRBD2. This CDR3 region has 15 residues. With V trimmed by 2 bases and J by 6 bases, 6 bases remained unmatched. Per the germline V gene, CDR1 is LNHDA and CDR2 is SQIVND (reference sequence). The CDR3: CASSITTSGISEQYF. The CDR3 bases are TGTGCCAGTAGTATAACGACTAGCGGGATCTCCGAGCAGTACTTC.